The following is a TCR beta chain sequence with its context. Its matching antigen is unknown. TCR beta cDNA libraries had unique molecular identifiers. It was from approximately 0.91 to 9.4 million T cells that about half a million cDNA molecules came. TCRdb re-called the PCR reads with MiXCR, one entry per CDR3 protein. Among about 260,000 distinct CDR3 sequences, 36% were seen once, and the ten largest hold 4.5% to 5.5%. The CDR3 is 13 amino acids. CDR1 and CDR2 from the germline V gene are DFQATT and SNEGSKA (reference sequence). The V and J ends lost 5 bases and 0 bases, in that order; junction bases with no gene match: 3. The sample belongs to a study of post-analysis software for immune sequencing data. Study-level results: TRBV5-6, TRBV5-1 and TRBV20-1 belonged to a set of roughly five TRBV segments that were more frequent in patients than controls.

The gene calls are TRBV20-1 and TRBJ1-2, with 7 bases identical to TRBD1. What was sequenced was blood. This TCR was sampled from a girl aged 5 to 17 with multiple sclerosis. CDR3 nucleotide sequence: TGCAGTGCTGAGGGGGCCTCTAACTATGGCTACACCTTC. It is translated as CSAEGASNYGYTF.